The 2 T cell receptor beta chains below were found in one sample sequenced in a study of cytomegalovirus exposure and HLA in healthy donors. Method: immunoSEQ multiplex PCR; TCRdb's copy keeps in-frame clones and lacks some. The table shows more than 300,000 clones, with just over 85% occurring only once. What was sequenced was PBMCs. Receptors originate from a woman under 30 in good health and CMV-seronegative.

The CDR3 sequence: CASHGGGLPYEQYF. CDR3 nucleotide sequence: TGTGCCAGCCATGGGGGGGGTCTCCCCTACGAGCAGTACTTC. This chain uses TRBV6-1 with TRBJ2-7; 7 bases agree with TRBD2. CDR1 and CDR2 from the germline V gene are MNHNS and SASEGT. Germline trimming cut 8 bases from V and 2 bases from J; bases unmatched to any gene: 9. This CDR3 comprises 14 residues.

To note about this clone: Other DNA sequences within the sample encode an identical CDR3. This rearrangement joins TRBV29-1 to TRBJ1-1, with D possibly TRBD1 on 5 matching bases. The ends were cut back, 4 bases at V and 0 bases at J, with 9 bases in the middle. The CDR3 spans 13 residues. Germline assignment: CDR1 SQVTM and CDR2 ANQGSEA. The CDR3 DNA reads TGCAGCGTTGTTAGACAGATGAACACTGAAGCTTTCTTT. Amino acid sequence: CSVVRQMNTEAFF.